One and the same sample provided the 17 T cell receptor beta chains below, sequenced in a study of T-cell reconstitution after alpha-beta-depleted transplantation in children. Unique molecular identifiers were incorporated during preparation of the TCRbeta library. MiXCR, run by TCRdb on the PCR reads, gives a single entry per CDR3 protein. The table shows about 170,000 distinct CDR3 sequences, with more than 9.5% occurring only once. Sequenced here: PBMCs, sampled before TCRalphabeta/CD19-depleted stem cell transplant. The receptors shown here come from a boy aged 2 to 10 with acute myeloid leukemia, due to receive a stem cell transplant.

This clonotype was recorded at least ten times. The V and J genes are TRBV12-3 or TRBV12-4 and TRBJ1-5, with 10 bases identical to TRBD1. V trimming: 6 bases; J trimming: 0 bases; junction bases outside the gene matches: 5. The CDR3 covers 16 residues. This CDR3 reads CASSQRTGGSNQPQHF. The CDR3 nucleotides read TGTGCCAGCAGCCAGAGGACAGGGGGTAGCAATCAGCCCCAGCATTTT.

At least ten counts were recorded for this clonotype. This sequence joins TRBV13 and TRBJ2-1; the D gene is possibly TRBD2 (6 bases). The CDR3 sequence is 16 residues long. CDR1 and CDR2 (germline): PRHDT, FYEKMQ (reference sequence). The V and J ends lost 5 bases and 7 bases respectively, with 21 bases between them. CDR3 DNA: TGTGCCAGCAGCCACCAACTAGCTCCAGATAGGAATGAGCAGTTCTTC. Amino acid sequence: CASSHQLAPDRNEQFF.

In this sample, this clonotype turned up a few times. The rearrangement links TRBV12-3 or TRBV12-4 to TRBJ2-6; 8 nucleotides agree with TRBD2. The CDR3 is made up of 18 amino acids. The V segment lost 11 bases and the J segment 0 bases; nucleotides outside the gene matches: 15. The CDR3 nucleotides read TGTGCCTTCAGTTTGCGCGGGGGGTTAAACTCTGGGGCCAACGTCCTGACTTTC. Amino acid sequence: CAFSLRGGLNSGANVLTF.

Ten or more counts support this clonotype. The chain is built from TRBV20-1 and TRBJ1-1; tentative D call: TRBD1 (5 bases). The ends were cut back, 3 bases at V and 4 bases at J, with 12 bases in the middle. Germline V gene data show CDR1 as DFQATT and CDR2 as SNEGSKA (reference sequence). The CDR3 is made up of 13 amino acids. CDR3 coding DNA: TGCAGTGCTAGCAGGCAGGGCGGCACTGAAGCTTTCTTT. It specifies CSASRQGGTEAFF.

This clonotype was recorded at least ten times. The chain recombines TRBV4-1 with TRBJ2-1; TRBD1 matches 10 bases. CDR3 length: 16 residues. CDR1 is MGHRA, CDR2 YSYEKL, per germline. V was clipped by 7 bases and J by 2 bases; unmatched bases: 8. The CDR3 protein is CASTNDGTGAYNEQFF. The CDR3 nucleotides read TGCGCCAGCACCAACGATGGGACAGGGGCCTACAATGAGCAGTTCTTC.

In its sample, this clonotype was seen many times. V usage is TRBV9 and J usage is TRBJ2-1, with 9 bases identical to TRBD2. Germline loops: CDR1 SGDLS, CDR2 YYNGEE. This CDR3 comprises 17 residues. The junction had 6 bases not matched to a gene; V was cut back by 0 bases and J by 2 bases. The CDR3 DNA is TGTGCCAGCAGCGTAGGAGGTGGCGGGGGGGCCTACAATGAGCAGTTCTTC. Amino acids: CASSVGGGGGAYNEQFF. The whole variable domain, remainder taken from reference TRBV9 and TRBJ2-1, is DSGVTQTPKHLITATGQRVTLRCSPRSGDLSVYWYQQSLDQGLQFLIQYYNGEERAKGNILERFSAQQFPDLHSELNLSSLELGDSALYFCASSVGGGGGAYNEQFFGPGTRLTVL.

Concerning this clonotype: Being one base from a much bigger clone, this may be a read error. The gene calls are TRBV12-3 or TRBV12-4 and TRBJ2-5; D possibly corresponds to TRBD2 (6 bases). The CDR3 is 16 amino acids. V shed 7 bases and J shed 3 bases, with 21 bases lying between them. The CDR3 reads CASIFYGVSGEETQYF. Here the CDR3 DNA reads TGTGCCAGCATTTTCTACGGGGTATCGGGGGAAGAGACCCAGTACTTC.

This clonotype appeared many times. This chain uses TRBV9 with TRBJ2-2; 10 bases map to TRBD1. V lost 4 bases, J lost 1 base, and 7 bases stayed unmatched. Germline V gene data show CDR1 as SGDLS and CDR2 as YYNGEE. The CDR3 runs to 17 residues. CDR3 bases: TGTGCCAGCAGCCCCCGGACAGGGGGAATGAACACCGGGGAGCTGTTTTTT. Translated: CASSPRTGGMNTGELFF.

This clonotype was picked up many times. V gene TRBV12-3 or TRBV12-4 combines with J gene TRBJ1-2; perhaps TRBD1 as D (5 bases). Trimming removed 3 bases at V and 0 bases at J, with 8 bases between. The CDR3 runs 14 residues. The CDR3 nucleotides read TGTGCCAGCAGTTTGGACACCTCTAACTATGGCTACACCTTC. This translates into CASSLDTSNYGYTF.

This clonotype has at least ten counts. This sequence joins TRBV5-1 and TRBJ1-2, with TRBD1 as a possible D gene (5 bases). Trimming left V 1 base short and J 4 bases short, with 14 bases between. Germline-derived CDR1 and CDR2 are SGHRS and YFSETQ. The CDR3 spans 15 residues. CDR3 nucleotide sequence: TGCGCCAGCAGCTTGATGGGAGGGACCCGCTATGGCTACACCTTC. Encoded protein: CASSLMGGTRYGYTF.

This clonotype has only a few counts. V and J are TRBV20-1 and TRBJ2-7; 8 nucleotides agree with TRBD2. The CDR3 contains 18 residues. Unmatched junction bases numbered 16, after V lost 3 bases and J lost 0 bases. From germline, CDR1 is DFQATT and CDR2 SNEGSKA (reference sequence). In DNA form, the CDR3 reads TGCAGTGCTAGGGGGCTAGCGGGTGGGGGCTTGAGCTCCTACGAGCAGTACTTC. Protein product: CSARGLAGGGLSSYEQYF.

At least ten counts were recorded for this clonotype. J is TRBJ2-1 and V is TRBV5-1; 7 positions match TRBD1. The CDR3 runs 20 residues. V was pared by 1 base and J by 6 bases, with 22 bases of the junction left unmatched. Germline CDR1 reads SGHRS; CDR2 reads YFSETQ. The DNA of the CDR3 is TGCGCCAGCAGCTTGCTGAACCCGTTCGTCTTTCCGACAGGGCGCAATGAGCAGTTCTTC. Translated: CASSLLNPFVFPTGRNEQFF.

Turning to this clonotype: Possible read error: a much larger clone is one base away. The chain links TRBV2 to TRBJ2-6; D is perhaps TRBD1 or TRBD2 (6 bases each). Germline CDR1 SNHLY, CDR2 FYNNEI. Trimming took off 8 bases at V and 0 bases at J, with 14 bases between the two ends. This CDR3 region has 16 residues. The CDR3 is CASGGTRLSGANVLTF. CDR3 sequence (DNA): TGTGCCAGCGGCGGGACAAGGCTCTCTGGGGCCAACGTCCTGACTTTC.

This clonotype was picked up many times. The chain has TRBV20-1 and TRBJ2-6, with a possible D match to TRBD1 (6 bases). Trimming pared 4 bases from V and 0 bases from J, leaving 10 bases between. The CDR3 length is 15 residues. Germline V gives CDR1 DFQATT, CDR2 SNEGSKA (reference sequence). Written as DNA, the CDR3 is TGCAGTGCTATAGTCAGGGGCTCTGGGGCCAACGTCCTGACTTTC. It yields the protein CSAIVRGSGANVLTF.

This clonotype showed up many times. This chain uses TRBV11-1 with TRBJ2-6, with 12 bases aligning to TRBD2. J lost 2 bases, V lost 5 bases, and 10 bases had no gene match. Germline V gives CDR1 SGHAT, CDR2 FQDESV (reference sequence). This CDR3 has 19 amino acids. In nucleotides, the CDR3 is TGTGCCAGCAGCCCCCTATTAGCTAGCGGGAGGGCTGGGGCCAACGTCCTGACTTTC. Protein product: CASSPLLASGRAGANVLTF.

This clonotype was observed at least ten times. V and J are TRBV7-2 and TRBJ2-3; D call uncertain. The V and J ends lost 2 bases and 6 bases respectively, with 15 bases between them. From germline, CDR1 is SGHTA and CDR2 FQGNSA. This CDR3 is built from 15 residues. CDR3 protein: CASSLWAGSLDTQYF. The DNA of the CDR3 is TGTGCCAGCAGCTTATGGGCCGGCTCCTTGGATACGCAGTATTTT.

About this clonotype itself: A read error may explain this, as a much larger clone is one base away. The J gene is TRBJ2-2, the V gene TRBV12-3 or TRBV12-4; a weak D match, TRBD2 (5 bases). The CDR3 has 11 amino acids. The DNA for the CDR3 is TGTGCCAGCGGATGGGCCGGGGAGCTGCTTTTT. Its protein is CASGWAGELLF.